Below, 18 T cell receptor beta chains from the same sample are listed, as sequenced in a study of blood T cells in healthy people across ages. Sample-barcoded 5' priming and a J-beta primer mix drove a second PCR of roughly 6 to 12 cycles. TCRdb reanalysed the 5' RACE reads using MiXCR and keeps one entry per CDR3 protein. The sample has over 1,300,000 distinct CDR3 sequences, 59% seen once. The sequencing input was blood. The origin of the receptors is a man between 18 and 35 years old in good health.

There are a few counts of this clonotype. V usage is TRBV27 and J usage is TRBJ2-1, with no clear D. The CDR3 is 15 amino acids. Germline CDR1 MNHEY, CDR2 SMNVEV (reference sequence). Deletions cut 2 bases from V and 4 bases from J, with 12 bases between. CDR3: CASSLVGRVYNEQFF. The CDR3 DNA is TGTGCCAGCAGTTTAGTGGGCCGGGTTTACAATGAGCAGTTCTTC.

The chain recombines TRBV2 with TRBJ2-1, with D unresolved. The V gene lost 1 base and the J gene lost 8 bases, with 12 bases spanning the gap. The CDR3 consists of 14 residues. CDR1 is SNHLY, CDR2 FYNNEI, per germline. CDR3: CASSEGLLVDEQFF. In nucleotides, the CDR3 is TGTGCCAGCAGTGAAGGATTGTTAGTCGATGAGCAGTTCTTC.

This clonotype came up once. In nucleotides, the CDR3 is TGTGCCAGCTCAATATCGACAGTCTACGAGCAGTACTTC. Its translation is CASSISTVYEQYF. V gene TRBV6-6 combines with J gene TRBJ2-5, with D perhaps TRBD1 (5 bases). The end of the DNA is better explained by TRBJ2-7, so the J call may be wrong. CDR3 length: 13 amino acids. CDR1 and CDR2 from the germline V gene are MNHNY and SVGAGI (reference sequence).

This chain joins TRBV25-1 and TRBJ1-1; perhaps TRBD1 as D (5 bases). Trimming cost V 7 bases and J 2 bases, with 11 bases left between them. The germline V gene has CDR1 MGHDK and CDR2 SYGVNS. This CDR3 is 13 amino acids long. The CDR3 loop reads CASKWGENTEAFF. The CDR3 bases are TGTGCCAGCAAGTGGGGCGAAAACACTGAAGCTTTCTTT.

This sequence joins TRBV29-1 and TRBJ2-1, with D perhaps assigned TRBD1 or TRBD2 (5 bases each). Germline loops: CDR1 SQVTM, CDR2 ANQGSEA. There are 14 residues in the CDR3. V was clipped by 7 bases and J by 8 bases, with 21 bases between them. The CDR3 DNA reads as TGCAGCGCCTCGACAGCCACGACGCGGGATGAGCAGTTCTTC. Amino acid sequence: CSASTATTRDEQFF.

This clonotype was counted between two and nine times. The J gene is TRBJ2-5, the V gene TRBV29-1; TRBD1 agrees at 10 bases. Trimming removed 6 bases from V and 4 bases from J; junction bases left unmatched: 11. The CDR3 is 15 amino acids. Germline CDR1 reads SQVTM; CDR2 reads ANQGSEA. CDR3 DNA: TGCAGCGTCGCCCTGGGGACAGGGGTCGGAGAGACCCAGTACTTC. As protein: CSVALGTGVGETQYF.

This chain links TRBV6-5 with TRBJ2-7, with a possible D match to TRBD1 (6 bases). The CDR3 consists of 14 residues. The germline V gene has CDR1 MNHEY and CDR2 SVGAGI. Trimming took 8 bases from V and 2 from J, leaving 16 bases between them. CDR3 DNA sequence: TGTGCCAGCCAAAGGGGGACAAAGACCTACGAGCAGTACTTC. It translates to CASQRGTKTYEQYF.

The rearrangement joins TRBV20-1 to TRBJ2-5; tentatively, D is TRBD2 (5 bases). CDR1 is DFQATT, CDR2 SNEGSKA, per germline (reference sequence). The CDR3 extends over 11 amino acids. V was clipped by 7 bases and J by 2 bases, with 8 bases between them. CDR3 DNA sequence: TGCAGTGAGCGGTCACAAGAGACCCAGTACTTC. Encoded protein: CSERSQETQYF.

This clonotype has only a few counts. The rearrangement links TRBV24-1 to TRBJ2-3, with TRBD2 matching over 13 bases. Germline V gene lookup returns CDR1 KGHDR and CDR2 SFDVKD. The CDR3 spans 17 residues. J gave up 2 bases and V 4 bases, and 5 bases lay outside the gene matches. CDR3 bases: TGTGCCACCAGTGACCCGACTAGCGGGGGGCTCACAGATACGCAGTATTTT. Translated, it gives CATSDPTSGGLTDTQYF.

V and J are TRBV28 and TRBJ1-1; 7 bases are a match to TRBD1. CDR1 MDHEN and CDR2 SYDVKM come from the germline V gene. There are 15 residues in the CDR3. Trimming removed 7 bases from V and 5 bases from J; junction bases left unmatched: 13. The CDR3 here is CASKWRQGGQTEAFF. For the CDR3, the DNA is TGTGCCAGCAAGTGGAGACAGGGAGGACAAACTGAAGCTTTCTTT.

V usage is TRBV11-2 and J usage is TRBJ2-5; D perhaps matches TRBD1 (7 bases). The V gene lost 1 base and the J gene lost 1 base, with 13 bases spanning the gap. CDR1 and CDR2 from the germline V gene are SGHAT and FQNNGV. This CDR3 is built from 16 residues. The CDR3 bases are TGTGCCAGCAGCTTAGTAGGGGGGACAGCCCAAGAGACCCAGTACTTC. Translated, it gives CASSLVGGTAQETQYF.

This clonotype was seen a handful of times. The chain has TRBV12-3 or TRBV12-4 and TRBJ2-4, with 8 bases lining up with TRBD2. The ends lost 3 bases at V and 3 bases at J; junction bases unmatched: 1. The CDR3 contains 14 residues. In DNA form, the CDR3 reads TGTGCCAGCAGTTTCGGGGGGGGCAAAAACATTCAGTACTTC. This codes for CASSFGGGKNIQYF.

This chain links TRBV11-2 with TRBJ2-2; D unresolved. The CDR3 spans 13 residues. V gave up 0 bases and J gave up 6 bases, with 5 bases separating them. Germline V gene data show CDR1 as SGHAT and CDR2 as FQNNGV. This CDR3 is CASSLEWAGELFF. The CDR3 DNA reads TGTGCCAGCAGCTTAGAGTGGGCCGGGGAGCTGTTTTTT.

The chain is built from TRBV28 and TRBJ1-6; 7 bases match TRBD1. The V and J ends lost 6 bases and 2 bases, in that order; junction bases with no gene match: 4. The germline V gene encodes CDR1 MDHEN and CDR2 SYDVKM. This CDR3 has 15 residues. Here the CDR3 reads CASSGGQTYNSPLHF. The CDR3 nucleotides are TGTGCCAGCAGCGGGGGACAGACCTATAATTCACCCCTCCACTTT.

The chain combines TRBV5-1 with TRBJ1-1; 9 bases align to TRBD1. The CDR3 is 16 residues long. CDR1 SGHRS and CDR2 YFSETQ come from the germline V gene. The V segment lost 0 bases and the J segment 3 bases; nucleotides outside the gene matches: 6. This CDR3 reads CASSLAYRGQHTEAFF. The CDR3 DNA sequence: TGCGCCAGCAGCTTGGCCTACAGGGGGCAACACACTGAAGCTTTCTTT. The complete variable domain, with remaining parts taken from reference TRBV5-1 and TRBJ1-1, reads KAGVTQTPRYLIKTRGQQVTLSCSPISGHRSVSWYQQTPGQGLQFLFEYFSETQRNKGNFPGRFSGRQFSNSRSEMNVSTLELGDSALYLCASSLAYRGQHTEAFFGQGTRLTVV.

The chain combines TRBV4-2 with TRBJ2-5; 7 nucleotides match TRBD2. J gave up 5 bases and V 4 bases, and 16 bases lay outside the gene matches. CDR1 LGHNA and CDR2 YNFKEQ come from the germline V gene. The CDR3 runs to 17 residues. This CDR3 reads CASSPTIQAGEWETQYF. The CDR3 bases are TGTGCCAGCAGCCCGACCATCCAGGCGGGGGAATGGGAGACCCAGTACTTC.

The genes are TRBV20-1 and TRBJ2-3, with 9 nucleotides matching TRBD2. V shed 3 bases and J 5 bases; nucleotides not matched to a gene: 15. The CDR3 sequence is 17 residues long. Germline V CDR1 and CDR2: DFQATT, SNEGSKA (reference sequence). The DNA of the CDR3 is TGCAGTGCTAGTCCCACGCGGGGGGGCCGGAGGATAGATACGCAGTATTTT. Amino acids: CSASPTRGGRRIDTQYF.

The CDR3 coding sequence is TGTGCCAGCAGTGCCTTCTTCGGGGTAGCCCCAGATACGCAGTATTTT. Residues: CASSAFFGVAPDTQYF. The chain recombines TRBV6-2 or TRBV6-3 with TRBJ2-3; maybe TRBD2 (5 bases). V lost 5 bases, J lost 4 bases, and 19 bases lay in between. The germline V gene has CDR1 MNHEY and CDR2 SVGEGT. This CDR3 is built from 16 residues.